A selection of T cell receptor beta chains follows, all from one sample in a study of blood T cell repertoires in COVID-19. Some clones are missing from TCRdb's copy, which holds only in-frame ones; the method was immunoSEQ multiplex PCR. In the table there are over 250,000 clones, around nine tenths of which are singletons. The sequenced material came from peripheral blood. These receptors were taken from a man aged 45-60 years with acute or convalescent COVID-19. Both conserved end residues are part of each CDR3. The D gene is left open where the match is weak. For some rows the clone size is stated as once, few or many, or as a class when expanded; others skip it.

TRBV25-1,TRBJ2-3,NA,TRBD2,CASSPPGGLGDTQYF,TGTGCCAGCAGTCCTCCGGGGGGGCTCGGAGATACGCAGTATTTT
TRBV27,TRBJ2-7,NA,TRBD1,CASSLSGQGLTSSYEQYF,TGTGCCAGCAGTCTAAGCGGACAGGGACTGACAAGCTCCTACGAGCAGTACTTC
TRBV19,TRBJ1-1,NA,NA,CASSIGGGRTNTEAFF,TGTGCCAGTAGTATTGGCGGGGGGCGTACGAACACTGAAGCTTTCTTT
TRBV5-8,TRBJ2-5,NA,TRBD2,CASSLGGTPQETQYF,TGTGCCAGCAGCCTGGGGGGGACTCCCCAAGAGACCCAGTACTTC
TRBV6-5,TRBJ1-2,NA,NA,CASKGGVLHYGYTF,TGTGCCAGCAAGGGAGGGGTTCTTCACTATGGCTACACCTTC
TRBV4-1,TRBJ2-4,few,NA,CASSQSMLAKNIQYF,TGCGCCAGCAGCCAATCAATGTTGGCCAAAAACATTCAGTACTTC
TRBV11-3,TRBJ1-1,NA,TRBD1,CASSLGGQGRTEAFF,TGTGCCAGCAGCTTAGGGGGACAGGGGAGGACTGAAGCTTTCTTT
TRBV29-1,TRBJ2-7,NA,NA,CSVEGGSEVYEQYF,TGCAGCGTTGAGGGGGGTAGCGAAGTCTACGAGCAGTACTTC
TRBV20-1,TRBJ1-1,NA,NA,CSASSLFVGHGAFF,TGCAGTGCTAGTTCGTTGTTCGTCGGACATGGAGCTTTCTTT
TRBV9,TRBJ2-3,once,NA,CASSVHYSATTSTDTQYF,TGTGCCAGCAGCGTACACTATTCGGCAACCACTAGCACAGATACGCAGTATTTT
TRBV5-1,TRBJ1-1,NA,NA,CASLGATEAFF,TGCGCCAGCCTAGGGGCCACTGAAGCTTTCTTT
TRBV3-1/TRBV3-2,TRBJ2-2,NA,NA,CASSRTTNTGELFF,TGTGCCAGCAGCCGGACTACTAACACCGGGGAGCTGTTTTTT
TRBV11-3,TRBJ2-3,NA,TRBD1,CASSLQGTGPTDTQYF,TGTGCCAGCAGCTTACAGGGGACAGGGCCTACAGATACGCAGTATTTT
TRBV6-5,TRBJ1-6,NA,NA,CASSYVVDNSPLHF,TGTGCCAGCAGTTACGTGGTAGATAATTCACCCCTCCACTTT
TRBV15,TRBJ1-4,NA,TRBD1,CATSSMDREGEKLFF,TGTGCCACCAGCAGCATGGACAGGGAGGGTGAAAAACTGTTTTTT
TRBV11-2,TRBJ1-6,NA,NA,CASSLSGYNSPLHF,TGTGCCAGCAGCTTGAGCGGTTATAATTCACCCCTCCACTTT
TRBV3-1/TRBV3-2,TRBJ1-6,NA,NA,CASSQDLGVGSSYNSPLHF,TGTGCCAGCAGCCAAGATTTGGGTGTGGGGAGCTCCTATAATTCACCCCTCCACTTT
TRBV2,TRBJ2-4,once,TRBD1,CASETGGDGNIQYF,TGTGCCAGCGAAACAGGGGGCGATGGGAACATTCAGTACTTC
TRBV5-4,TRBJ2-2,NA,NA,CASSPRGPPGELFF,TGTGCCAGCAGCCCGCGGGGGCCCCCCGGGGAGCTGTTTTTT
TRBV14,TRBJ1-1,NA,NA,CASSQTSGRAFF,TGTGCCAGCAGCCAAACTTCCGGCAGGGCTTTCTTT
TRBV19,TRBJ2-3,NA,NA,CASSPLRGTDTDTQYF,TGTGCCAGTAGTCCCCTGAGAGGAACCGACACAGATACGCAGTATTTT
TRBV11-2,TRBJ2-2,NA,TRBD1,CASSLGQGYAGELFF,TGTGCCAGCAGCTTGGGACAGGGCTACGCCGGGGAGCTGTTTTTT
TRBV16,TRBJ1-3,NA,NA,CASSQKPSGNTIYF,TGTGCCAGCAGCCAAAAGCCGTCTGGAAACACCATATATTTT
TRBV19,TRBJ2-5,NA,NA,CASSTLSGYQETQYF,TGTGCCAGTAGTACCCTCTCGGGGTACCAAGAGACCCAGTACTTC
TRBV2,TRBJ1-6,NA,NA,CASRGGNSPLHF,TGTGCCAGCAGGGGGGGGAATTCACCCCTCCACTTT
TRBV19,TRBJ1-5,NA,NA,CASSIELGNDRSDFSNQPQHF,TGTGCCAGTAGTATAGAACTCGGAAACGACAGGTCTGACTTTAGCAATCAGCCCCAGCATTTT
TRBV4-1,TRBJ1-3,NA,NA,CASSRRGEYSGNTIYF,TGCGCCAGCAGCCGCCGCGGGGAATACTCTGGAAACACCATATATTTT
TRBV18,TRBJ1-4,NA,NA,CASSRGAGNEKLFF,TGTGCCAGCTCCCGGGGAGCGGGTAATGAAAAACTGTTTTTT
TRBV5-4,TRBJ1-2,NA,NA,CASSLGRGVDGYTF,TGTGCCAGCAGCTTGGGCAGGGGAGTGGATGGCTACACCTTC
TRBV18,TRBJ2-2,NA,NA,CASSPVAGTGELFF,TGTGCCAGCTCTCCTGTGGCGGGGACCGGGGAGCTGTTTTTT
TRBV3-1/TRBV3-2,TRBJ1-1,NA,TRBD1,CASRSLGLTGSTEAFF,TGTGCCAGCAGATCGTTGGGCTTGACAGGGTCCACTGAAGCTTTCTTT
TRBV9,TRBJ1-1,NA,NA,CASSVAPTLNTEAFF,TGTGCCAGCAGCGTAGCTCCGACATTGAACACTGAAGCTTTCTTT
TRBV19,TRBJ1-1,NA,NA,CASNGGSTEAFF,TGTGCCAGTAACGGGGGGAGCACTGAAGCTTTCTTT
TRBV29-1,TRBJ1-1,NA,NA,CSMRPGSGAEAFF,TGCAGCATGCGACCAGGGAGCGGGGCTGAAGCTTTCTTT
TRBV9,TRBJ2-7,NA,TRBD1,CASSVGDRSYEQYF,TGTGCCAGCAGCGTAGGGGACAGATCCTACGAGCAGTACTTC
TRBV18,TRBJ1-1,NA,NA,CASSTGTHTEAFF,TGTGCCAGCTCAACCGGGACACACACTGAAGCTTTCTTT
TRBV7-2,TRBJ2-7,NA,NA,CASFPWGVAYEQYF,TGTGCCAGCTTCCCCTGGGGGGTGGCCTACGAGCAGTACTTC
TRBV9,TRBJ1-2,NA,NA,CASSVAYKGDYGYTF,TGTGCCAGCAGCGTAGCTTATAAAGGGGACTATGGCTACACCTTC
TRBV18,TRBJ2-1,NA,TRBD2,CASSPPWASGGFSSNEQFF,TGTGCCAGCTCACCACCGTGGGCTAGCGGGGGATTTAGTTCGAATGAGCAGTTCTTC
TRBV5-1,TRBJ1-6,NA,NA,CASSTVNSPLHF,TGCGCCAGCAGCACGGTTAATTCACCCCTCCACTTT
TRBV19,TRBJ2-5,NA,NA,CASSPGTPRETQYF,TGTGCCAGTAGTCCTGGGACTCCCCGGGAGACCCAGTACTTC
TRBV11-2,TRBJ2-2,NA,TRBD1,CASTLRPTGASNTGELFF,TGTGCCAGCACCTTAAGGCCTACAGGGGCCTCGAACACCGGGGAGCTGTTTTTT
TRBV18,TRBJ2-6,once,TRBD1,CASSPAGTGAGANVLTF,TGTGCCAGCTCACCTGCCGGGACAGGGGCTGGGGCCAACGTCCTGACTTTC
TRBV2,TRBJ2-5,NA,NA,CASSYQETQYF,TGTGCCAGCAGCTACCAAGAGACCCAGTACTTC
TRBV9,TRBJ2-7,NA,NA,CASSVAQGSYEQYF,TGTGCCAGCAGCGTAGCACAGGGCTCCTACGAGCAGTACTTC
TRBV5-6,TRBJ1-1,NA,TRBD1,CASREQGARLTEAFF,TGTGCCAGCAGGGAACAGGGGGCGCGTTTGACTGAAGCTTTCTTT
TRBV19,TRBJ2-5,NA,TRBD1,CASRLTFDRGWWGSTQYF,TGTGCCAGTAGGCTGACGTTTGACAGGGGGTGGTGGGGTTCGACCCAGTACTTC
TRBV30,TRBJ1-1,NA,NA,CAWGRFNTEAFF,TGTGCCTGGGGACGGTTTAACACTGAAGCTTTCTTT
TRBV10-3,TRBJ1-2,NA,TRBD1,CAIRGQALPSNYGYTF,TGTGCCATCAGGGGACAGGCTCTACCCAGTAACTATGGCTACACCTTC
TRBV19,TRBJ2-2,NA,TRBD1,CASSITGATGELFF,TGTGCCAGTAGTATAACAGGGGCCACCGGGGAGCTGTTTTTT
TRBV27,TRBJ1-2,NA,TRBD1,CASSFQGALGGYTF,TGTGCCAGCAGTTTTCAGGGGGCGCTTGGGGGCTACACCTTC
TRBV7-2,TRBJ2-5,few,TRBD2,CASSLGLAGGQETQYF,TGTGCCAGCAGCTTAGGACTAGCGGGGGGGCAAGAGACCCAGTACTTC
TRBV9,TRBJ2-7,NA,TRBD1,CASSARWDSSYEQYF,TGTGCCAGCAGCGCCCGGTGGGACAGCTCCTACGAGCAGTACTTC
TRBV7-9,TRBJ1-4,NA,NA,CASSSTPATNEKLFF,TGTGCCAGCAGCTCGACACCCGCAACTAATGAAAAACTGTTTTTT
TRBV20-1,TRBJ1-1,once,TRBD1,CSAIKQGKAFF,TGCAGTGCTATCAAACAGGGGAAAGCTTTCTTT
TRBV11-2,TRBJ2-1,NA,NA,CASRPGTLIDEQFF,TGTGCCAGCAGACCAGGGACATTGATCGATGAGCAGTTCTTC
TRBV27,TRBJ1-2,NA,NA,CASSLKDSIGGYTF,TGTGCCAGCAGTCTGAAGGACTCTATCGGCGGCTACACCTTC
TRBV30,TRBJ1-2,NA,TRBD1,CAWRGQGIGYGYTF,TGTGCCTGGAGGGGACAGGGGATCGGCTATGGCTACACCTTC
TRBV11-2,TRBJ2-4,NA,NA,CASSSTPSLAKNIQYF,TGTGCCAGCAGCTCCACACCGTCTCTAGCCAAAAACATTCAGTACTTC
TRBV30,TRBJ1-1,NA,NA,CAWRDPETGNTEAFF,TGTGCCTGGAGGGACCCGGAGACAGGGAACACTGAAGCTTTCTTT